These 2 T cell receptor beta chains originate from one sample sequenced in a study of response to subunit inactivated influenza vaccine. TCRdb analysed the RT-PCR reads with MiXCR anew, one entry per CDR3 protein. The sample lists hundreds of thousands of distinct CDR3 sequences; around 25% were seen once. The sequenced sample was CD4+ T cells sorted from PBMCs, obtained about 5 days after vaccination. The source is a man in his fifties or sixties who received an inactivated influenza vaccine.

This chain uses TRBV11-1 with TRBJ2-2; 8 bases are a match to TRBD2. V lost 5 bases and J lost 1; bases outside the gene matches: 18. The germline V gene has CDR1 SGHAT and CDR2 FQDESV (reference sequence). The CDR3 extends over 20 amino acids. The CDR3 bases are TGTGCCAGCAGCCCGAGGGGAGCTAGCGGGCCGATCCTGAACACCGGGGAGCTGTTTTTT. It specifies CASSPRGASGPILNTGELFF.

This clonotype was seen only a few times. The chain uses TRBV11-2 and TRBJ1-2; 7 bases fit TRBD1. Germline-derived CDR1 and CDR2 are SGHAT and FQNNGV. After removal of 2 bases from V and 5 bases from J, the junction contained 11 bases not matched to a gene. The CDR3 is made up of 16 amino acids. CDR3 nucleotides: TGTGCCAGCAGCTTAAGGTGGGACAGCCGAGTTTATGGCTACACCTTC. Encoded protein: CASSLRWDSRVYGYTF.